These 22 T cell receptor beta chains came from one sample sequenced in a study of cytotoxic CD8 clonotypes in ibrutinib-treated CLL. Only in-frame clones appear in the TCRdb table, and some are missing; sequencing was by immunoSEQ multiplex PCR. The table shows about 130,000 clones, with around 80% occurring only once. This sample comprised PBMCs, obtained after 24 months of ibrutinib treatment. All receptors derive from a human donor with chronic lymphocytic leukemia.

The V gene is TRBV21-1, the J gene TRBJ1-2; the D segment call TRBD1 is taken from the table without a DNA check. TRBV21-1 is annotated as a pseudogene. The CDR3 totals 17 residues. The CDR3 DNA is TGTGCCAGCAGCAAAGCCCGTCCCAAGGGGCTTAACTATGGCTACACCTTC. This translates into CASSKARPKGLNYGYTF.

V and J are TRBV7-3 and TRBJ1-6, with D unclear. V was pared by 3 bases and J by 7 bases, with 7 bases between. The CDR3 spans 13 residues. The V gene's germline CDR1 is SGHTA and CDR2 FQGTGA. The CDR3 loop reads CASSLWWNSPLHF. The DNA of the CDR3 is TGTGCCAGCAGCTTGTGGTGGAATTCACCCCTCCACTTT.

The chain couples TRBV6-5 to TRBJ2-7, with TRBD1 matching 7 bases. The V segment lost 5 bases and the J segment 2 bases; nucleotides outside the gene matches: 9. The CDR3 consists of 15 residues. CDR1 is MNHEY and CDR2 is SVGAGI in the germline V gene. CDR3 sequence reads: CASSQTGTVTYEQYF. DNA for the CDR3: TGTGCCAGCAGTCAAACCGGGACAGTTACCTACGAGCAGTACTTC.

The CDR3 protein is CASSVSSGGDYTF. DNA of the CDR3: TGCGCCAGCAGCGTATCCTCGGGGGGCGATTACACCTTC. This rearrangement joins TRBV5-1 to TRBJ1-2, with D perhaps matching TRBD1 (6 bases). V gave up 4 bases and J gave up 11 bases, with 18 bases separating them. Germline-derived CDR1 and CDR2 are SGHRS and YFSETQ. There are 13 residues in the CDR3.

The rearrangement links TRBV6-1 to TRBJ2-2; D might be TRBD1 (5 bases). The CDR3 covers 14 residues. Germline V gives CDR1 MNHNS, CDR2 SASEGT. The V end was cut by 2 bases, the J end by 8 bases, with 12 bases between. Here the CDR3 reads CASSETGPRGELFF. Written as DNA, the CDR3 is TGTGCCAGCAGTGAAACAGGTCCACGTGGGGAGCTGTTTTTT.

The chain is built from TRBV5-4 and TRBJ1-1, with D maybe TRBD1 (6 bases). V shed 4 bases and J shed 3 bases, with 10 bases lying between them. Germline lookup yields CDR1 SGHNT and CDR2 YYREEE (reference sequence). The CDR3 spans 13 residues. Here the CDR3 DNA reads TGTGCCAGCAGCATAGGGGGGGACACTGAAGCTTTCTTT. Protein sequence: CASSIGGDTEAFF.

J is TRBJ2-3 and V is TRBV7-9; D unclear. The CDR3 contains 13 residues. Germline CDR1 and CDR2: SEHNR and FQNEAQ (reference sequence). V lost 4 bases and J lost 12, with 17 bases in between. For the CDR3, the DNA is TGTGCCAGCAGCTCCCGGCCTTTGCCCCTTCAGTATTTT. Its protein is CASSSRPLPLQYF.

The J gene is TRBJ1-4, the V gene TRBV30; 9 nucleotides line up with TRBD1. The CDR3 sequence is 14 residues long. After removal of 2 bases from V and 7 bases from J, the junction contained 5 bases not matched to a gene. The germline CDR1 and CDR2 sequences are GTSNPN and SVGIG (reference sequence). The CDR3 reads CAWSIQGAAEKLFF. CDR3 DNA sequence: TGTGCCTGGAGTATACAGGGGGCGGCTGAAAAACTGTTTTTT.

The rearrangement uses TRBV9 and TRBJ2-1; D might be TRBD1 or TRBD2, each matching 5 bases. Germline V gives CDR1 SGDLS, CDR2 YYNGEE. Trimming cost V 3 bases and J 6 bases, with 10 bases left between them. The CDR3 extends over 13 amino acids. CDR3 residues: CASSGGFSNEQFF. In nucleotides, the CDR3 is TGTGCCAGCAGCGGGGGGTTTAGCAATGAGCAGTTCTTC.

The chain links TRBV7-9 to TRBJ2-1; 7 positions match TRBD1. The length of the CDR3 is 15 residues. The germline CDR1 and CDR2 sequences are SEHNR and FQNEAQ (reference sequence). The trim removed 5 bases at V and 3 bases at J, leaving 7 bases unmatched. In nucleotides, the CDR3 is TGTGCCAGCAGCCCAGACAGGGACCGCTACAATGAGCAGTTCTTC. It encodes CASSPDRDRYNEQFF.

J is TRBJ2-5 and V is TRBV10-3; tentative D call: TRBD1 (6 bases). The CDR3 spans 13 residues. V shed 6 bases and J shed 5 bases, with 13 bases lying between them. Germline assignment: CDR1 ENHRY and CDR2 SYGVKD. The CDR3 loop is CAIRVNRVETQYF. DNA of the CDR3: TGTGCCATCAGGGTTAACAGGGTCGAGACCCAGTACTTC.

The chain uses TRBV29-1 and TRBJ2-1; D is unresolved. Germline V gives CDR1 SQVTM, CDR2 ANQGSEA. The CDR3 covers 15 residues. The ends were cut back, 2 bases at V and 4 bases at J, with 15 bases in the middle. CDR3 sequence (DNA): TGCAGCGTTGAAAGGGTCGGCAGGTCGTACAATGAGCAGTTCTTC. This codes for CSVERVGRSYNEQFF.

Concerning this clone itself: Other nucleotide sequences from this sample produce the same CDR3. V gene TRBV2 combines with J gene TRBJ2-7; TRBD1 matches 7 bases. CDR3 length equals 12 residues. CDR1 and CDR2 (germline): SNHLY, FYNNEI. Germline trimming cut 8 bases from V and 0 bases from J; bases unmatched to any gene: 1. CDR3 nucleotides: TGTGCCAGCCGGGACAGCTCCTACGAGCAGTACTTC. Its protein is CASRDSSYEQYF.

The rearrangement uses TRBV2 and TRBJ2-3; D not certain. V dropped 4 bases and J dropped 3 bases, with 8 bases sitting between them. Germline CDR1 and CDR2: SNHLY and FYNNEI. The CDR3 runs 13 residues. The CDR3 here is CASSVGPTDTQYF. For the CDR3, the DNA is TGTGCCAGCAGTGTCGGGCCAACAGATACGCAGTATTTT.

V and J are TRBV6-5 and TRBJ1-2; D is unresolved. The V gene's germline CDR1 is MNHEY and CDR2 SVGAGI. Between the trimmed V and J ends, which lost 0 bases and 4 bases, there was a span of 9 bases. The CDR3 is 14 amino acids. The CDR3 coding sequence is TGTGCCAGCAGTTACTCGAGCCCTGGCTATGGCTACACCTTC. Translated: CASSYSSPGYGYTF.

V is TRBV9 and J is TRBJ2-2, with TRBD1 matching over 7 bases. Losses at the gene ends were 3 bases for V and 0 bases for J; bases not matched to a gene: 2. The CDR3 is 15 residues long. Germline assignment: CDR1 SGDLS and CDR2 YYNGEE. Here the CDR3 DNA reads TGTGCCAGCAGCGCCCAGGGGGCGAACACCGGGGAGCTGTTTTTT. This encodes CASSAQGANTGELFF.

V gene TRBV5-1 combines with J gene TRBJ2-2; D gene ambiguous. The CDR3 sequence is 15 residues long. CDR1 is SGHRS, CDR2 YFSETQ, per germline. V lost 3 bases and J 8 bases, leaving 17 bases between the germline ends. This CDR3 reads CASSYDSASPGELFF. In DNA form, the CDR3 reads TGCGCCAGCAGCTACGACTCGGCCTCCCCGGGGGAGCTGTTTTTT. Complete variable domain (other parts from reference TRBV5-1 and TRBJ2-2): KAGVTQTPRYLIKTRGQQVTLSCSPISGHRSVSWYQQTPGQGLQFLFEYFSETQRNKGNFPGRFSGRQFSNSRSEMNVSTLELGDSALYLCASSYDSASPGELFFGEGSRLTVL.

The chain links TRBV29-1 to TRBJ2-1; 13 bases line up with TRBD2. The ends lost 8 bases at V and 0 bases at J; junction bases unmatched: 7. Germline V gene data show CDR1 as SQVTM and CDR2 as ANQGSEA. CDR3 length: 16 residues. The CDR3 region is CSSGLAGVSSYNEQFF. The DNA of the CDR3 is TGCAGCTCCGGACTAGCGGGGGTTAGCTCCTACAATGAGCAGTTCTTC.

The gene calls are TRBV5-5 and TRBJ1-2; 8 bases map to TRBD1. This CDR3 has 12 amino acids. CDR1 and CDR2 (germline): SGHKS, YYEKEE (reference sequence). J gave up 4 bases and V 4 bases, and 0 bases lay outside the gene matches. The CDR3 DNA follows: TGTGCCAGCAGCACAGGGGGCTATGGCTACACCTTC. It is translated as CASSTGGYGYTF. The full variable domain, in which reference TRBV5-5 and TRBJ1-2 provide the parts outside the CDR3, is DAGVTQSPTHLIKTRGQQVTLRCSPISGHKSVSWYQQVLGQGPQFIFQYYEKEERGRGNFPDRFSARQFPNYSSELNVNALLLGDSALYLCASSTGGYGYTFGSGTRLTVV.

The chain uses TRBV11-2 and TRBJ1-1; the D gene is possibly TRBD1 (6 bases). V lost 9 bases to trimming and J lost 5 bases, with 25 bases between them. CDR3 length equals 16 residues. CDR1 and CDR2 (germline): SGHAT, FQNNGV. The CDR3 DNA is TGTGCCAGAGGTCAAGGGGATGCTGAGGGGGGAACTGAAGCTTTCTTT. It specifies CARGQGDAEGGTEAFF. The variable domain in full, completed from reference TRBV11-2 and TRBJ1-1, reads EAGVAQSPRYKIIEKRQSVAFWCNPISGHATLYWYQQILGQGPKLLIQFQNNGVVDDSQLPKDRFSAERLKGVDSTLKIQPAKLEDSAVYLCARGQGDAEGGTEAFFGQGTRLTVV.

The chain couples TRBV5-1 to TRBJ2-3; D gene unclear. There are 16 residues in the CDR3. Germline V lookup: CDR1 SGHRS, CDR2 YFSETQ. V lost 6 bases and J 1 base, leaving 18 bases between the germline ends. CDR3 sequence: CASTLGHQRGTDTQYF. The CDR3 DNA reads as TGCGCCAGCACCCTTGGCCACCAGCGTGGCACAGATACGCAGTATTTT.

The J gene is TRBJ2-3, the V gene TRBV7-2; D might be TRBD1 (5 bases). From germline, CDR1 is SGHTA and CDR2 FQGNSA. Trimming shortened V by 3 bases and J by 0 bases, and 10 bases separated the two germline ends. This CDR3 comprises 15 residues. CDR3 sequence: CASSFVQGSTDTQYF. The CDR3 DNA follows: TGTGCCAGCAGCTTCGTCCAGGGTAGCACAGATACGCAGTATTTT. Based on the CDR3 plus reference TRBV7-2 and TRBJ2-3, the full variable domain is GAGVSQSPSNKVTEKGKDVELRCDPISGHTALYWYRQSLGQGLEFLIYFQGNSAPDKSGLPSDRFSAERTGGSVSTLTIQRTQQEDSAVYLCASSFVQGSTDTQYFGPGTRLTVL.